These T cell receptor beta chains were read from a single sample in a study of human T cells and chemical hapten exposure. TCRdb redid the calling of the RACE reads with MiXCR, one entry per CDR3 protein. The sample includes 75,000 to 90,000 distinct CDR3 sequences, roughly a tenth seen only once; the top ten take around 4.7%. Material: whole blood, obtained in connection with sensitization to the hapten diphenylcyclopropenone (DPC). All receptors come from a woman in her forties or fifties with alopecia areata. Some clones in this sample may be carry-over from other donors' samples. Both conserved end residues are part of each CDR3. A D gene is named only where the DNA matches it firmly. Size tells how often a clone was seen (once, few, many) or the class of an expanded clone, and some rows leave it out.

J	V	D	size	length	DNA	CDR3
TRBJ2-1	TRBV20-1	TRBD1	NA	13	TGCAGCCACTCTGGACAGGGGGGCAATGAGCAGTTCTTC	CSHSGQGGNEQFF
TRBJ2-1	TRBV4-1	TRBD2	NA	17	TGCGCCAGCAGCCAAGCTGTAGTTGCTAGCGGTAGCAATGAGCAGTTCTTC	CASSQAVVASGSNEQFF
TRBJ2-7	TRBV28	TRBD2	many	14	TGTGCCAGCGGGGGGTCTAGCGGGAGGAGCGAGCAGTACTTC	CASGGSSGRSEQYF
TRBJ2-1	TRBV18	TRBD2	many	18	TGTGCCAGCTCACCACCCACCCGTCCTAGCGGGAGGGACAATGAGCAGTTCTTC	CASSPPTRPSGRDNEQFF
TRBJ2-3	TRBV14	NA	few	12	TGTGCCAGCAGCCCGAAGCGGGTTGCGCAGTATTTT	CASSPKRVAQYF
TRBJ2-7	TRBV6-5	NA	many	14	TGTGCCAGCAGTTCCCCGGGACATGTCAACGAGCAGTACTTC	CASSSPGHVNEQYF
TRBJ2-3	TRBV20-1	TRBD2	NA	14	TGCAGTGCTATCTCTAGCGGGAGGACAGATACGCAGTATTTT	CSAISSGRTDTQYF
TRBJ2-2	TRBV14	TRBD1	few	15	TGTGCCAGCAGCAGACAGGGCGGGAACACCGGGGAGCTGTTTTTT	CASSRQGGNTGELFF
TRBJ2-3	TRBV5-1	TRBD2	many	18	TGCGCCAGCAGCTTGGATTCGGGACTAGCGGGAGGCACAGATACGCAGTATTTT	CASSLDSGLAGGTDTQYF
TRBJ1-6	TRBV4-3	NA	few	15	TGCGCCAGCAGCCAAAGGGAAGGGATTAATTCACCCCTCCACTTT	CASSQREGINSPLHF
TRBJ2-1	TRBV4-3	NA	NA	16	TGCGCCAGCAGCCAAGATATAGGGGCAGGGCTTAATGAGCAGTTCTTC	CASSQDIGAGLNEQFF
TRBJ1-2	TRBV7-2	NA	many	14	TGTGCCAGCAGCTCCCCGTCCCCTAACTATGGCTACACCTTC	CASSSPSPNYGYTF
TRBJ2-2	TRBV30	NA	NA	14	TGTGCCTGGAGTGTGATGGGGAACACCGGGGAGCTGTTTTTT	CAWSVMGNTGELFF
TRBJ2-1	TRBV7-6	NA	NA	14	TGTGCCAGCAGCTTTAGCTCAGACTACAATGAGCAGTTCTTC	CASSFSSDYNEQFF
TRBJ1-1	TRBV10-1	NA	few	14	TGCGCCAGCAGTGAAGGCAGATGGGCCACTGAAGCTTTCTTT	CASSEGRWATEAFF
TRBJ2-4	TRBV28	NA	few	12	TGTGCCAGCAGCTCAGACAGGTACATTCAGTACTTC	CASSSDRYIQYF
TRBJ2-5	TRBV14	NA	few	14	TGTGCCAGCAGCCAAGCTCACTCCCCAGGTACCCAGTACTTC	CASSQAHSPGTQYF
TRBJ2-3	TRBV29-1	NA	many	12	TGCAGCGTTGAACCGAACACAGATACGCAGTATTTT	CSVEPNTDTQYF
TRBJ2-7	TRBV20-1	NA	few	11	TGCAGTGCTACGTCATCCTACGAGCAGTACTTC	CSATSSYEQYF
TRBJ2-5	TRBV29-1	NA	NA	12	TGCAGCGTTGCTCGAGGGGGAGAGACCCAGTACTTC	CSVARGGETQYF
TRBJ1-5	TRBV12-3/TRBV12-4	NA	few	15	TGTGCCAGCAGAAGAGACCAGAGTAGCAATCAGCCCCAGCATTTT	CASRRDQSSNQPQHF
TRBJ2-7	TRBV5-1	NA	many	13	TGCGCCAGCAGCTCCAGGGCCGACTACGAGCAGTACTTC	CASSSRADYEQYF